This TCR beta chain was sequenced during a study of T cell responses to AZD1222 COVID-19 vaccine. Regarding the study as a whole: Repertoire sampling was restricted to post-peak T cell response timepoints. White British people made up most donors, females outnumbered males, and clonal diversity was possibly underestimated. The CD4 TCRs associated with vaccination extended across spike and predominated at 160-218 and 743-854.

Comments on this clone: Its cognate antigen is unknown.

Repertoires were generated with immunoSEQ multiplex PCR, while TCRdb's copy carries only in-frame clones and drops some. The sample holds under 130,000 clones, about 93% seen once. This receptor was taken from an adult in good health. The starting material was peripheral blood, obtained on day 0 of AZD1222 vaccination.

CDR3 coding DNA: TGTGCCAGCAGCTTAAGGCCCCGGGGGGGTGTCAATCAGCCCCAGCATTTT. Amino acid sequence: CASSLRPRGGVNQPQHF. V gene TRBV7-2 combines with J gene TRBJ1-5, with a possible D match to TRBD1 (5 bases). Germline CDR1 reads SGHTA; CDR2 reads FQGNSA. CDR3 length: 17 amino acids. Deletions cut 2 bases from V and 3 bases from J, with 17 bases between.